This T cell receptor (beta chain) was recovered during a study of T cells in localized non-small cell lung cancer. This clone was seen only once. The antigen is not known. Study-level points and caveats: Uninvolved adjacent lung had more T cell clonality than any other tissue, topping tumor. Paired adjacent lung recovered a median roughly 50 of the top 100 tumor clones.

TCRdb's table, derived via immunoSEQ multiplex PCR, lists solely in-frame clones and lacks some. The top ten hold 25% to 30% of the sample, which has roughly 13,000 clones, more than 80% seen once. The sequencing here drew on peripheral blood, taken before any cancer treatment. This TCR came from a male donor at least 60 years old with stage I squamous cell lung carcinoma.

This CDR3 reads CASSLGAGTETQYF. Written as DNA, the CDR3 is TGTGCCAGCAGCTTAGGGGCAGGGACAGAGACCCAGTACTTC. V and J are TRBV7-2 and TRBJ2-5; D is tentatively TRBD1 or TRBD2 (5 bases each). The CDR3 extends over 14 amino acids. CDR1 and CDR2 from the germline V gene are SGHTA and FQGNSA. The V and J ends lost 1 base and 4 bases respectively, with 10 bases between them.